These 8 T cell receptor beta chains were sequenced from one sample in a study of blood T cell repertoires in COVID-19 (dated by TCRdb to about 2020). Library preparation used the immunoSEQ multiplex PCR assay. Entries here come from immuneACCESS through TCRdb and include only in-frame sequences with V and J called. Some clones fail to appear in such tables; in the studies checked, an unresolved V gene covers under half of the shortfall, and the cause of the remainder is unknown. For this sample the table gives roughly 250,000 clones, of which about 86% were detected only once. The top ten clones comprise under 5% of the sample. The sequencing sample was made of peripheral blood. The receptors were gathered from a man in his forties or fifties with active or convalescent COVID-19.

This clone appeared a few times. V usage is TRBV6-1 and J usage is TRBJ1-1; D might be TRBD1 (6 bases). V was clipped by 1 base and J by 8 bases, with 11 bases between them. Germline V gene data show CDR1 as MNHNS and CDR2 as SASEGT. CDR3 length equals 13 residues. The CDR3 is CASSEVARGEAFF. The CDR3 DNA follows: TGTGCCAGCAGTGAAGTAGCCAGGGGAGAAGCTTTCTTT.

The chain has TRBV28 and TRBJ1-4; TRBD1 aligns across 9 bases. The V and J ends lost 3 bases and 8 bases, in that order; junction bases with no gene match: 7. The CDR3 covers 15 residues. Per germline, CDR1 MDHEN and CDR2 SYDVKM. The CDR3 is CASSFPGTGREKLFF. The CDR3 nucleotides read TGTGCCAGCAGTTTCCCCGGGACAGGGAGGGAAAAACTGTTTTTT. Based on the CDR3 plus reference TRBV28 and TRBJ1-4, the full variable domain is DVKVTQSSRYLVKRTGEKVFLECVQDMDHENMFWYRQDPGLGLRLIYFSYDVKMKEKGDIPEGYSVSREKKERFSLILESASTNQTSMYLCASSFPGTGREKLFFGSGTQLSVL.

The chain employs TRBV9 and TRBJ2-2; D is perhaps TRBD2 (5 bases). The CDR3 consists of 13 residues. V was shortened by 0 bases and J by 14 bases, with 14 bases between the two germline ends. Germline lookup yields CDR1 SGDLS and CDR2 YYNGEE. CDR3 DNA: TGTGCCAGCAGCGTAGAATCTACGGGGAAACTGTTTTTT. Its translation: CASSVESTGKLFF.

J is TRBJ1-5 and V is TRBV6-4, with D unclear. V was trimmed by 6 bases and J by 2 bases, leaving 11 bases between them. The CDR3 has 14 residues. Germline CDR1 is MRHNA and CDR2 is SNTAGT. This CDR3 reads CASSPNRGNQPQHF. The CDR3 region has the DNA TGTGCCAGCAGCCCGAACCGGGGCAATCAGCCCCAGCATTTT.

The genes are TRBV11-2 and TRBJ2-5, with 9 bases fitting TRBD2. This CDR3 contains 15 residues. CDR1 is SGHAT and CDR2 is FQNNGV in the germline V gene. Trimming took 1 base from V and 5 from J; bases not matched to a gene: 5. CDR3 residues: CASSLVAGDLETQYF. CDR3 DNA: TGTGCCAGCAGCTTAGTAGCGGGGGATTTGGAGACCCAGTACTTC.

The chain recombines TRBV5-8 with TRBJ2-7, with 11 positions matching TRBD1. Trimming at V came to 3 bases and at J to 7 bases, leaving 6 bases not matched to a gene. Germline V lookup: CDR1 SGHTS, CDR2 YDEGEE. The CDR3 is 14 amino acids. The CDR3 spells CASSSRDRGTEQYF. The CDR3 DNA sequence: TGTGCCAGCAGCTCCCGGGACAGGGGGACGGAGCAGTACTTC.

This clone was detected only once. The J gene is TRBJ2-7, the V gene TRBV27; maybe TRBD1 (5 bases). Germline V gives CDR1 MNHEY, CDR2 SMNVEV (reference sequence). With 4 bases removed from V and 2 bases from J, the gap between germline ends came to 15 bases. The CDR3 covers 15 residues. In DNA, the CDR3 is TGTGCCAGCAGTTACTGGGCAGGGTCGCCCTACGAGCAGTACTTC. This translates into CASSYWAGSPYEQYF.

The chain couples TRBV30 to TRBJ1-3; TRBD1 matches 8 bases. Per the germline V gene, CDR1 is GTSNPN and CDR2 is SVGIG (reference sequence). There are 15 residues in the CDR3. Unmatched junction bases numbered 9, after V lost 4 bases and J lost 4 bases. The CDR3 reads CAWNIGQGSGNTIYF. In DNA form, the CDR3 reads TGTGCCTGGAATATCGGACAGGGTTCCGGAAACACCATATATTTT.